This T cell receptor (beta chain) was observed in a study of T cell clonality in common variable immunodeficiency. This clone was found a few times. The CDR3 extends 3 residues past the end of the read, so its final part is completed from the germline J gene. Here immunoSEQ multiplex PCR was the method, and the copy in TCRdb shows in-frame clones only, minus some. The sample yields approximately 37,000 clones, without any singletons. This CDR3 is built from 15 residues. Germline V lookup: CDR1 KGHSH, CDR2 LQKENI. The sample was peripheral blood mononuclear cells. This TCR derives from a person aged 18 to 75 in good health. This chain joins TRBV18 and TRBJ2-3; 10 bases line up with TRBD1. The sequenced part of the CDR3 DNA is TGTGCCAGCTCGGGACAGGGGAGCACCCAGGGGACG. Translated: CASSGQGSTQGT. The whole CDR3 region reads CASSGQGSTQGTQYF. The variable domain in full, completed from reference TRBV18 and TRBJ2-3, reads NAGVMQNPRHLVRRRGQEARLRCSPMKGHSHVYWYRQLPEEGLKFMVYLQKENIIDESGMPKERFSAEFPKEGPSILRIQQVVRGDSAAYFCASSGQGSTQGTQYFGPGTRLTVL.